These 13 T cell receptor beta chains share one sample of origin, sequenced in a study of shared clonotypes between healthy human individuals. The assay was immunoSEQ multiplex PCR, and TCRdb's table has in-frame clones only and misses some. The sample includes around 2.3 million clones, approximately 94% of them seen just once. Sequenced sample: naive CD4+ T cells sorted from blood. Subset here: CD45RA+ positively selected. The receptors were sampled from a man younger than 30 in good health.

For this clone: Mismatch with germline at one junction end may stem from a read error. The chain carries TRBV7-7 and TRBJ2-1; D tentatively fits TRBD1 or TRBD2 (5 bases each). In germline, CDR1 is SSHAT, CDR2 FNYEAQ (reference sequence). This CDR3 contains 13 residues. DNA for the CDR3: TGTGCTAGCAGCATGGGACCGAACAATGAGCAGTTCTTC. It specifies CASSMGPNNEQFF.

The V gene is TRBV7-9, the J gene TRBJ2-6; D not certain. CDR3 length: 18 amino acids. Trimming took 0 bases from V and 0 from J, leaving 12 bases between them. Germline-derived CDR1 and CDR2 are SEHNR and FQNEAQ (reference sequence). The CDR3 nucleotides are TGTGCCAGCAGCTTAGCCAGTTTGCGGAACTCTGGGGCCAACGTCCTGACTTTC. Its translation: CASSLASLRNSGANVLTF.

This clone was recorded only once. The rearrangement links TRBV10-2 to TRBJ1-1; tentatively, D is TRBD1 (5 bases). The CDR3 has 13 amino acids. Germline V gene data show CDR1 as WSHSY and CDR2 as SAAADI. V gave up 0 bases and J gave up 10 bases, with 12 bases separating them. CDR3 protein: CASSESRAGPAFF. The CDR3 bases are TGCGCCAGCAGTGAGTCGAGGGCAGGGCCAGCTTTCTTT.

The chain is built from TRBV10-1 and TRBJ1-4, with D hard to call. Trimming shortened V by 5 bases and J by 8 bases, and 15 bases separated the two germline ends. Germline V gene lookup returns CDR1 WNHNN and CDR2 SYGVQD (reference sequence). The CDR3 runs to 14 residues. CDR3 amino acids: CASSQDSRGEKLFF. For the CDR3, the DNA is TGCGCCAGCAGTCAGGATTCTCGAGGAGAAAAACTGTTTTTT.

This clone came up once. The CDR3 sequence: CASSEQGGEQFF. CDR3 nucleotide sequence: TGTGCCAGCAGTGAACAGGGGGGTGAGCAGTTCTTC. The chain uses TRBV6-1 and TRBJ2-1; a weak D match, TRBD1 (7 bases). From germline, CDR1 is MNHNS and CDR2 SASEGT. This CDR3 is built from 12 residues. Trimming removed 2 bases from V and 9 bases from J, with 8 bases in between.

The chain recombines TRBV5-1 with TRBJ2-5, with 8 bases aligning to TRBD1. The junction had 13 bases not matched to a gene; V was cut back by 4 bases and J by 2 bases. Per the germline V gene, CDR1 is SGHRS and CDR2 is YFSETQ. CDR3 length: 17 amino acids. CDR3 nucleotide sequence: TGCGCCAGCAGCGTTATCTCCAGGGGGCGCGGGCAAGAGACCCAGTACTTC. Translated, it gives CASSVISRGRGQETQYF.

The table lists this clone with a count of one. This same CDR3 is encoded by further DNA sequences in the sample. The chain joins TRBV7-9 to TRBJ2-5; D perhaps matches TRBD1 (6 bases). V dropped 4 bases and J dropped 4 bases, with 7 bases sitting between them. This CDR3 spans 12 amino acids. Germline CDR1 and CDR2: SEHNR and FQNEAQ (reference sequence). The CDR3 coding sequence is TGTGCCAGCAGCTCCAGGGGAGAGACCCAGTACTTC. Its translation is CASSSRGETQYF.

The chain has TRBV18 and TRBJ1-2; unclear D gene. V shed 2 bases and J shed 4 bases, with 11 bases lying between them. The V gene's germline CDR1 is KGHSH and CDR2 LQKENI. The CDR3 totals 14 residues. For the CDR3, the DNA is TGTGCCAGCTCACCAGCGAGGGTAGTCTATGGCTACACCTTC. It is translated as CASSPARVVYGYTF.

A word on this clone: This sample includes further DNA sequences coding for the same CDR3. The CDR3, as DNA: TGTGCCAGCAGCTTAGGGATTACTAATGAAAAACTGTTTTTT. This codes for CASSLGITNEKLFF. V is TRBV7-9 and J is TRBJ1-4; D remains unclear. CDR3 size: 14 residues. The germline V and J ends were trimmed by 1 base and 2 bases, with 5 bases remaining between them. The germline V gene encodes CDR1 SEHNR and CDR2 FQNEAQ (reference sequence).

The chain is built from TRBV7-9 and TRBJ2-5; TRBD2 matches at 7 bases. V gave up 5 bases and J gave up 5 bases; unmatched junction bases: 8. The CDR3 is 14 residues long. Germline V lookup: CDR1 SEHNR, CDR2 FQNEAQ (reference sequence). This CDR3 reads CASSITGGRETQYF. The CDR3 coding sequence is TGTGCCAGCAGCATCACGGGGGGAAGGGAGACCCAGTACTTC.

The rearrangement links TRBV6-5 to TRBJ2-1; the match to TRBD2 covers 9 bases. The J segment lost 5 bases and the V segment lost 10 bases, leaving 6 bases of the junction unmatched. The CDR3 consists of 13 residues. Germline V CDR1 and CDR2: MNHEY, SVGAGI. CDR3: CAILGLADNEQFF. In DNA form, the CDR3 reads TGTGCCATCCTGGGACTAGCAGACAATGAGCAGTTCTTC.

The CDR3 sequence is CASSPRQGKVETQYF. CDR3 DNA sequence: TGTGCCAGCAGTCCTAGACAGGGAAAGGTGGAGACCCAGTACTTC. V is TRBV6-1 and J is TRBJ2-5, with 7 positions matching TRBD1. The CDR3 has 15 amino acids. V lost 5 bases and J lost 5; bases outside the gene matches: 11. The V gene's germline CDR1 is MNHNS and CDR2 SASEGT.

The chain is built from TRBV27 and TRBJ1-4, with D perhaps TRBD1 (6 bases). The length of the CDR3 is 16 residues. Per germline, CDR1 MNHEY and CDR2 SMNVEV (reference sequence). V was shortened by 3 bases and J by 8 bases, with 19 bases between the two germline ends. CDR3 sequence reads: CASSFEGGPGREKLFF. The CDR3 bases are TGTGCCAGCAGTTTTGAGGGGGGACCAGGCCGCGAAAAACTGTTTTTT.